This TCR beta chain comes out of a study of shared clonotypes between healthy human individuals. General observations from the study: When compared with the clonotypes that were shared by all four sorted-subset donors, the non-shared clonotypes turned out to have lower generation probabilities. Expectations were that clonotype sharing among donors would be affected by sequencing depth.

As concerns this clone: Its target is unknown.

This CDR3 contains 15 residues. Germline assignment: CDR1 WNHNN and CDR2 SYGVQD (reference sequence). With 5 bases removed from V and 2 bases from J, the gap between germline ends came to 14 bases. Each PCR replicate from the sorted subsets contained about 200 ng DNA, which is about 31,000 T cell genomes. This table comes from immunoSEQ multiplex PCR, and its TCRdb copy is limited to in-frame clones, with some not included. Of roughly 2.5 million clones in the sample, more than 90% were seen once. The sequenced sample consisted of naive CD4+ T cells sorted from blood. Documented subset: CD45RA+ positively selected. The rearrangement uses TRBV10-1 and TRBJ2-3; no definite D call. This TCR was recovered from a man aged 18 to 30 in good health. In DNA, the CDR3 is TGCGCCAGCAGTACCGAACGGACGCACACAGATACGCAGTATTTT. Protein: CASSTERTHTDTQYF.